In this sample, the clone carrying this TCR beta chain turned up many times. The data were taken from a study of T cells in Graves' hyperthyroidism and ophthalmopathy. Source material for PBMCs was roughly 10 ml fresh peripheral blood. Germline CDR1 MNHNS, CDR2 SASEGT. The CDR3 has 15 residues. V shed 5 bases and J 2 bases; nucleotides not matched to a gene: 7. It was RNA transcripts that yielded the amplified TCR beta CDR3 regions. The HTBI primer set served for first-round RT-PCR of the TCR CDR3. A single record per CDR3 protein comes from TCRdb applying MiXCR to the multiplex PCR reads. The sample lists a few hundred thousand distinct CDR3 sequences, over 15% occurring once.

This TCR was recovered from a woman aged 50 to 60 with Graves' hyperthyroidism. Sequencing was performed on blood. The chain carries TRBV6-1 and TRBJ2-3; TRBD1 aligns across 7 bases. The CDR3 protein is CASSTLGQITDTQYF. CDR3 bases: TGTGCCAGCAGTACGCTGGGACAGATCACAGATACGCAGTATTTT.